These 22 T cell receptor beta chains were sequenced from one sample in a study of shared clonotypes between healthy human individuals. Profiled with immunoSEQ multiplex PCR; TCRdb holds only in-frame clones, not every one. There are about 1.9 million clones in the sample; 90% to 95% occur only once, and about 1.7% lies in the top ten. CD8 cells regarded as naive lacked CD45RO, were positively chosen for CCR7, and omitted terminally differentiated effector memory CD45RA+ cells. Sequencing was carried out using naive CD8+ T cells from PBMCs. The origin of the receptors is a man aged 18 to 30 in good health. Some clones in this sample may be carry-over from other donors' samples.

The V gene is TRBV15, the J gene TRBJ2-1, with D perhaps TRBD1 or TRBD2 (5 bases each). V was cut by 3 bases and J by 15 bases, with 15 bases left in between. This CDR3 has 12 residues. The germline gives CDR1 LNHNV, CDR2 YYDKDF (reference sequence). Here the CDR3 DNA reads TGTGCCACCAGCAGGGACTTCAGGGAGACGTTCTTC. This translates into CATSRDFRETFF.

The V and J genes are TRBV11-2 and TRBJ2-7; the D is unclear. CDR1 and CDR2 (germline): SGHAT, FQNNGV. Trimming removed 0 bases from V and 7 bases from J, with 10 bases in between. The CDR3 has 13 residues. The CDR3 reads CASSLERPLEQYF. The CDR3 DNA is TGTGCCAGCAGCTTAGAACGGCCTCTTGAGCAGTACTTC.

This sequence joins TRBV7-9 and TRBJ1-3; TRBD1 aligns across 9 bases. The V segment lost 2 bases and the J segment 7 bases; nucleotides outside the gene matches: 3. Germline loops: CDR1 SEHNR, CDR2 FQNEAQ (reference sequence). This CDR3 is built from 14 residues. CDR3 loop: CASSLTGGRNTIYF. The DNA for the CDR3 is TGTGCCAGCAGCTTAACAGGGGGCAGGAACACCATATATTTT.

This sequence joins TRBV4-3 and TRBJ1-1; 7 bases are shared with TRBD1. V lost 3 bases and J lost 0; bases outside the gene matches: 7. The CDR3 sequence is 16 residues long. Germline CDR1 reads LGHNA; CDR2 reads YSLEER. The DNA for the CDR3 is TGCGCCAGCAGCCAGGGGACAGCCAGCATGAACACTGAAGCTTTCTTT. Its protein is CASSQGTASMNTEAFF.

This clone was seen once. The rearrangement joins TRBV7-3 to TRBJ2-3, with 8 positions matching TRBD1. V gave up 4 bases and J gave up 5 bases; unmatched junction bases: 2. CDR3 length: 13 amino acids. Germline V gene data show CDR1 as SGHTA and CDR2 as FQGTGA. The CDR3 DNA follows: TGTGCCAGCAGCTCCGACAGGGGAGATACGCAGTATTTT. It translates to CASSSDRGDTQYF.

This clone was seen only once. V and J are TRBV6-6 and TRBJ2-7; D possibly corresponds to TRBD2 (5 bases). Germline V gives CDR1 MNHNY, CDR2 SVGAGI (reference sequence). The CDR3 totals 15 residues. Trimming cost V 2 bases and J 3 bases, with 14 bases left between them. CDR3 nucleotide sequence: TGTGCCAGCAGTTACATGGGAGTGGAGGACTACGAGCAGTACTTC. Its translation: CASSYMGVEDYEQYF.

V is TRBV30 and J is TRBJ1-2; D possibly corresponds to TRBD1 (6 bases). The V end lost 4 bases, the J end lost 4 bases, and 16 bases lay between the germline ends. Germline values: CDR1 GTSNPN, CDR2 SVGIG (reference sequence). CDR3 length: 14 amino acids. CDR3 in amino acids: CAWTGELESYGYTF. CDR3 bases: TGTGCCTGGACAGGGGAGTTGGAGTCCTATGGCTACACCTTC. The full variable domain, its missing parts supplied by reference TRBV30 and TRBJ1-2, is SQTIHQWPATLVQPVGSPLSLECTVEGTSNPNLYWYRQAAGRGLQLLFYSVGIGQISSEVPQNLSASRPQDRQFILSSKKLLLSDSGFYLCAWTGELESYGYTFGSGTRLTVV.

This chain connects TRBV6-1 to TRBJ2-5, with D maybe TRBD1 (5 bases). The germline CDR1 and CDR2 sequences are MNHNS and SASEGT. V was shortened by 1 base and J by 4 bases, with 13 bases between the two germline ends. The CDR3 contains 15 residues. DNA of the CDR3: TGTGCCAGCAGTGAAGGCGCAGGGATCGGAGAGACCCAGTACTTC. Its protein is CASSEGAGIGETQYF.

CDR3 sequence (DNA): TGTGCCAGCAGCCCCAAGACAACCGGGGAGCTGTTTTTT. It yields the protein CASSPKTTGELFF. This chain uses TRBV7-9 with TRBJ2-2; D call uncertain. With 5 bases removed from V and 5 bases from J, the gap between germline ends came to 9 bases. The CDR3 is made up of 13 amino acids. Germline lookup yields CDR1 SEHNR and CDR2 FQNEAQ (reference sequence).

The V gene is TRBV2, the J gene TRBJ1-2, with 8 bases that match TRBD1. The V and J ends lost 7 bases and 2 bases, in that order; junction bases with no gene match: 9. Germline V gives CDR1 SNHLY, CDR2 FYNNEI. This CDR3 region has 15 residues. The CDR3 region has the DNA TGTGCCAGCAAGAGGACAGGGACGAAAAACTATGGCTACACCTTC. Protein: CASKRTGTKNYGYTF.

The chain carries TRBV15 and TRBJ2-2; D not certain. V shed 3 bases and J shed 6 bases, with 8 bases lying between them. The V gene's germline CDR1 is LNHNV and CDR2 YYDKDF (reference sequence). There are 13 residues in the CDR3. Written as DNA, the CDR3 is TGTGCCACCAGCAGTATGGGGTCCGGGGAGCTGTTTTTT. It specifies CATSSMGSGELFF.

The rearrangement uses TRBV4-2 and TRBJ2-2, with 14 bases lining up with TRBD2. CDR1 and CDR2 (germline): LGHNA, YNFKEQ. This CDR3 has 18 residues. J lost 6 bases, V lost 2 bases, and 8 bases had no gene match. CDR3 nucleotide sequence: TGTGCCAGCAGCCAAACGGGACTAGCGGGAGTATGGCCCGGGGAGCTGTTTTTT. It yields the protein CASSQTGLAGVWPGELFF.

The chain is built from TRBV4-1 and TRBJ2-1; TRBD2 agrees at 10 bases. CDR1 MGHRA and CDR2 YSYEKL come from the germline V gene. The CDR3 extends over 16 amino acids. V was clipped by 1 base and J by 9 bases; unmatched bases: 9. The CDR3 loop is CASSQGPSGSWSEQFF. The CDR3 region has the DNA TGCGCCAGCAGCCAAGGGCCTAGCGGGAGTTGGAGTGAGCAGTTCTTC.

J is TRBJ1-5 and V is TRBV7-2, with D hard to call. The germline CDR1 and CDR2 sequences are SGHTA and FQGNSA. Deletions cut 5 bases from V and 0 bases from J, with 8 bases between. The CDR3 sequence is 14 residues long. CDR3 in amino acids: CASSLFGSNQPQHF. CDR3 coding DNA: TGTGCCAGCAGCCTTTTTGGTAGCAATCAGCCCCAGCATTTT.

This rearrangement joins TRBV19 to TRBJ1-1, with unresolved D. Looked up from germline, CDR1 is LNHDA and CDR2 is SQIVND (reference sequence). The CDR3 length is 15 residues. Trimming stripped 1 base from V and 0 bases from J, with 9 bases between. This CDR3 is CASSIASYMNTEAFF. The CDR3 coding sequence is TGTGCCAGTAGTATAGCCAGCTATATGAACACTGAAGCTTTCTTT.

V is TRBV28 and J is TRBJ2-5, with D perhaps TRBD1 (5 bases). The V end lost 5 bases, the J end lost 5 bases, and 18 bases lay between the germline ends. Per the germline V gene, CDR1 is MDHEN and CDR2 is SYDVKM. The CDR3 consists of 15 residues. In DNA form, the CDR3 reads TGTGCCAGCAGTCCGGCGTTAGGACACAGGGAGACCCAGTACTTC. Encoded protein: CASSPALGHRETQYF.

This rearrangement joins TRBV29-1 to TRBJ1-1, with a possible D match to TRBD1 (5 bases). Between the trimmed V and J ends, which lost 3 bases and 5 bases, there was a span of 16 bases. CDR3 size: 14 residues. Per germline, CDR1 SQVTM and CDR2 ANQGSEA. The CDR3 nucleotides are TGCAGCGTTGATCAAGGGGCAATAGGGACTGAAGCTTTCTTT. It is translated as CSVDQGAIGTEAFF. Combining the CDR3 with reference TRBV29-1 and TRBJ1-1 gives the whole variable domain SAVISQKPSRDICQRGTSLTIQCQVDSQVTMMFWYRQQPGQSLTLIATANQGSEATYESGFVIDKFPISRPNLTFSTLTVSNMSPEDSSIYLCSVDQGAIGTEAFFGQGTRLTVV.

The chain is built from TRBV27 and TRBJ2-5, with 9 bases aligning to TRBD1. Germline CDR1 MNHEY, CDR2 SMNVEV (reference sequence). This CDR3 spans 17 amino acids. The junction had 12 bases not matched to a gene; V was cut back by 5 bases and J by 2 bases. CDR3 bases: TGTGCCAGCAGTCCACAACCCGGGACAGGGTCTCAAGAGACCCAGTACTTC. This encodes CASSPQPGTGSQETQYF.

The CDR3 coding sequence is TGTGCCAGCAGTTTAACCGGGGCTACTGCAACTAATGAAAAACTGTTTTTT. This codes for CASSLTGATATNEKLFF. V usage is TRBV27 and J usage is TRBJ1-4; possible D gene TRBD1, 5 bases. The CDR3 is 17 amino acids. The germline CDR1 and CDR2 sequences are MNHEY and SMNVEV (reference sequence). The germline V and J ends were trimmed by 2 bases and 0 bases, with 13 bases remaining between them. Full variable domain (rest looked up from reference TRBV27 and TRBJ1-4): EAQVTQNPRYLITVTGKKLTVTCSQNMNHEYMSWYRQDPGLGLRQIYYSMNVEVTDKGDVPEGYKVSRKEKRNFPLILESPSPNQTSLYFCASSLTGATATNEKLFFGSGTQLSVL.

This chain links TRBV11-3 with TRBJ2-7; D unresolved. The germline CDR1 and CDR2 sequences are SGHNT and YENEEA. The CDR3 extends over 14 amino acids. The V gene lost 5 bases and the J gene lost 4 bases, with 15 bases spanning the gap. CDR3: CASSGDGSGYEQYF. The CDR3 bases are TGTGCCAGCAGCGGAGATGGTTCTGGATACGAGCAGTACTTC.

This chain joins TRBV28 and TRBJ1-2; no clear D gene. The V gene lost 2 bases and the J gene lost 1 base, with 8 bases spanning the gap. Germline-derived CDR1 and CDR2 are MDHEN and SYDVKM. The CDR3 loop spans 14 amino acids. The CDR3 sequence is CASSLRALNYGYTF. CDR3 nucleotides: TGTGCCAGCAGTTTACGGGCACTTAACTATGGCTACACCTTC.

This clone was recorded only once. Germline is not matched at one junction end, which may reflect a read error. The V call is TRBV7-3, the J call TRBJ2-1; possible D gene TRBD2, 6 bases. CDR1 and CDR2 from the germline V gene are SGHTA and FQGTGA. The CDR3 is 15 amino acids. CDR3 bases: TGTGCCAGCAGCCTAACGTCTAAGCCGGGGGATGAGCAGTTCTTC. It codes for CASSLTSKPGDEQFF.